A single sample gave rise to the 22 T cell receptor beta chains below, sequenced in a study of blood T cell repertoires in COVID-19. Sequencing was performed with immunoSEQ multiplex PCR; in TCRdb, only in-frame clones are kept and a portion is missing. In the table there are more than 60,000 clones, over 80% of which are singletons. Specimen: peripheral blood. These receptor sequences come from a man between 60 and 75 years old with active or convalescent COVID-19.

This chain connects TRBV7-9 to TRBJ2-1; 9 bases fit TRBD1. The CDR3 has 15 residues. The germline V gene has CDR1 SEHNR and CDR2 FQNEAQ (reference sequence). Germline trimming cut 5 bases from V and 7 bases from J; bases unmatched to any gene: 9. CDR3 residues: CASSLGQGTLNEQFF. Written as DNA, the CDR3 is TGTGCCAGCAGCCTAGGACAGGGGACCTTGAATGAGCAGTTCTTC.

The rearrangement uses TRBV27 and TRBJ2-1; 11 nucleotides line up with TRBD1. V lost 3 bases to trimming and J lost 5 bases; unmatched junction nucleotides: 0. Germline V gene data show CDR1 as MNHEY and CDR2 as SMNVEV (reference sequence). This CDR3 has 14 amino acids. The CDR3 nucleotides are TGTGCCAGCAGTTTGGACAGGGGGCACAATGAGCAGTTCTTC. Protein: CASSLDRGHNEQFF.

The chain combines TRBV19 with TRBJ1-1; 9 bases are a match to TRBD1. This CDR3 region has 15 residues. Trimming took 4 bases from V and 4 from J; bases not matched to a gene: 7. CDR1 and CDR2 (germline): LNHDA, SQIVND (reference sequence). DNA for the CDR3: TGTGCCAGTAGTACAGGGACAGGGATAGTCACTGAAGCTTTCTTT. It translates to CASSTGTGIVTEAFF.

V gene TRBV4-2 combines with J gene TRBJ2-7, with 11 bases aligning to TRBD1. V was pared by 3 bases and J by 0 bases, with 19 bases of the junction left unmatched. This CDR3 contains 21 residues. The germline gives CDR1 LGHNA, CDR2 YNFKEQ. Here the CDR3 DNA reads TGTGCCAGCAGCCATTACCCTGGGGGGACAGGGGGACTAGCCGACTCCTACGAGCAGTACTTC. This translates into CASSHYPGGTGGLADSYEQYF.

The chain has TRBV20-1 and TRBJ1-2; 8 nucleotides agree with TRBD1. This CDR3 spans 11 amino acids. Germline V gives CDR1 DFQATT, CDR2 SNEGSKA (reference sequence). The J segment lost 12 bases and the V segment lost 4 bases, leaving 7 bases of the junction unmatched. As DNA, the CDR3 is TGCAGTGCTATCTTACGGACAGGGCACACCTTC. The encoded protein is CSAILRTGHTF.

V is TRBV10-1 and J is TRBJ2-5; the match to TRBD2 covers 13 bases. After removal of 8 bases from V and 2 bases from J, the junction contained 5 bases not matched to a gene. The CDR3 has 15 amino acids. Germline-derived CDR1 and CDR2 are WNHNN and SYGVQD (reference sequence). The CDR3 is CASRGLAGEQETQYF. The CDR3 DNA is TGCGCCAGCCGTGGACTAGCGGGGGAACAAGAGACCCAGTACTTC.

The chain is built from TRBV5-4 and TRBJ1-3; unclear D gene. Trimming removed 3 bases from V and 0 bases from J, with 7 bases in between. The germline V gene has CDR1 SGHNT and CDR2 YYREEE (reference sequence). This CDR3 spans 14 amino acids. CDR3 loop: CASSSTSSGNTIYF. In DNA form, the CDR3 reads TGTGCCAGCAGCTCGACTAGCTCTGGAAACACCATATATTTT.

The J gene is TRBJ1-2, the V gene TRBV6-2 or TRBV6-3, with 7 bases that match TRBD1. CDR3 length equals 15 residues. Germline-derived CDR1 and CDR2 are MNHEY and SVGEGT. J was trimmed by 2 bases and V by 4 bases; bases with no gene match: 7. CDR3: CASSSGTAINYGYTF. As DNA, the CDR3 is TGTGCCAGCAGTTCCGGGACAGCCATCAACTATGGCTACACCTTC.

The chain joins TRBV6-5 to TRBJ2-2; possible D gene TRBD2, 6 bases. The CDR3 has 15 amino acids. Germline CDR1 and CDR2: MNHEY and SVGAGI. Between the trimmed V and J ends, which lost 5 bases and 3 bases, there was a span of 13 bases. The CDR3 nucleotides read TGTGCCAGCAGTCGAGGAGGAGGGGACACCGGGGAGCTGTTTTTT. This gives the protein CASSRGGGDTGELFF.

V gene TRBV7-8 combines with J gene TRBJ2-3; 8 nucleotides agree with TRBD2. The CDR3 has 18 amino acids. The germline CDR1 and CDR2 sequences are SGHVS and FQNEAQ. With 3 bases clipped from V and 3 bases from J, the junction kept 14 bases outside the gene matches. This chain's CDR3 is CASSLGRGAFPATDTQYF. The CDR3 DNA follows: TGTGCCAGCAGCTTGGGGCGGGGGGCCTTCCCGGCAACAGATACGCAGTATTTT.

The rearrangement uses TRBV6-5 and TRBJ1-2; TRBD1 matches 8 bases. Germline loops: CDR1 MNHEY, CDR2 SVGAGI. This CDR3 region has 15 residues. V lost 7 bases and J lost 4; bases outside the gene matches: 11. CDR3 loop: CASNYAQGAIYGYTF. For the CDR3, the DNA is TGTGCCAGCAACTACGCGCAGGGGGCGATCTATGGCTACACCTTC.

The V gene is TRBV4-2, the J gene TRBJ1-4; the D gene is possibly TRBD1 (5 bases). The germline CDR1 and CDR2 sequences are LGHNA and YNFKEQ. Between the trimmed V and J ends, which lost 4 bases and 7 bases, there was a span of 19 bases. The length of the CDR3 is 16 residues. The CDR3 DNA is TGTGCCAGCAGCCCAGAATCAGGGTTGGTGTCTGAAAAACTGTTTTTT. Protein: CASSPESGLVSEKLFF.

The genes are TRBV2 and TRBJ2-4; TRBD2 aligns across 9 bases. Germline trimming cut 4 bases from V and 8 bases from J; bases unmatched to any gene: 9. CDR1 is SNHLY, CDR2 FYNNEI, per germline. CDR3 length: 15 residues. Here the CDR3 reads CASSAPGTSRDIQYF. CDR3 coding DNA: TGTGCCAGCAGTGCCCCCGGGACTAGCCGAGACATTCAGTACTTC.

The rearrangement links TRBV11-2 to TRBJ2-2, with no clear D. Trimming removed 5 bases at V and 4 bases at J, with 17 bases between. The CDR3 has 16 residues. Per germline, CDR1 SGHAT and CDR2 FQNNGV. The CDR3 DNA reads TGTGCCAGCAGCCACCGTCGTGGTGCCGGCACCGGGGAGCTGTTTTTT. Protein: CASSHRRGAGTGELFF.

This chain links TRBV5-4 with TRBJ1-1; 7 bases are shared with TRBD1. The CDR3 is 16 amino acids. V shed 4 bases, J shed 0 bases, and the junction held 9 bases outside the gene matches. Per germline, CDR1 SGHNT and CDR2 YYREEE (reference sequence). CDR3 coding DNA: TGTGCCAGCAGCGCTTGGACAGGCCACATGAACACTGAAGCTTTCTTT. Translating it yields CASSAWTGHMNTEAFF.

The V and J genes are TRBV18 and TRBJ1-1; a weak D match, TRBD1 (6 bases). CDR1 and CDR2 from the germline V gene are KGHSH and LQKENI. The V and J ends lost 3 bases and 6 bases respectively, with 11 bases between them. This CDR3 spans 13 amino acids. CDR3 loop: CASSPDRISEAFF. CDR3 sequence (DNA): TGTGCCAGCTCACCCGACAGGATTTCTGAAGCTTTCTTT.

This chain joins TRBV13 and TRBJ2-3; TRBD2 is a possible D gene (6 bases). This CDR3 has 17 residues. V was clipped by 3 bases and J by 3 bases, with 19 bases between them. Germline lookup yields CDR1 PRHDT and CDR2 FYEKMQ (reference sequence). In DNA, the CDR3 is TGTGCCAGCAGCTTGGAGGGGCTCGGGGGAACAACAGATACGCAGTATTTT. Translating it yields CASSLEGLGGTTDTQYF.

The V gene is TRBV4-1, the J gene TRBJ1-1, with unresolved D. The CDR3 runs to 13 residues. The germline CDR1 and CDR2 sequences are MGHRA and YSYEKL. The V end was cut by 3 bases, the J end by 11 bases, with 16 bases between. Here the CDR3 reads CASSHGSLYEAFF. The DNA for the CDR3 is TGCGCCAGCAGCCACGGTAGCCTCTACGAGGCTTTCTTT.

This chain joins TRBV4-1 and TRBJ2-1; 7 positions agree with TRBD2. Germline V gene data show CDR1 as MGHRA and CDR2 as YSYEKL. J gave up 0 bases and V 3 bases, and 5 bases lay outside the gene matches. CDR3 length: 16 residues. The CDR3 loop is CASSHSAGLSYNEQFF. The CDR3 DNA follows: TGCGCCAGCAGCCACTCAGCGGGACTCTCCTACAATGAGCAGTTCTTC.

This clone has a handful of counts. This chain joins TRBV6-4 and TRBJ2-3; 11 bases fit TRBD2. V lost 0 bases to trimming and J lost 1 base; unmatched junction nucleotides: 0. CDR1 is MRHNA, CDR2 SNTAGT, per germline. The CDR3 is 16 amino acids. CDR3 protein: CASSDSSGGGTDTQYF. CDR3 in DNA: TGTGCCAGCAGTGACTCTAGCGGGGGGGGCACAGATACGCAGTATTTT.

The chain is built from TRBV7-8 and TRBJ1-1; no clear D. The germline V gene has CDR1 SGHVS and CDR2 FQNEAQ. This CDR3 is built from 14 residues. V was trimmed by 3 bases and J by 6 bases, leaving 14 bases between them. This chain's CDR3 is CASSFERFGAEAFF. The CDR3 nucleotides are TGTGCCAGCAGCTTCGAGCGGTTTGGGGCTGAAGCTTTCTTT.

The count of this clone is one. The chain joins TRBV7-2 to TRBJ1-6; no clear D. Germline loops: CDR1 SGHTA, CDR2 FQGNSA. Trimming took 2 bases from V and 8 from J, leaving 7 bases between them. The CDR3 contains 13 residues. Written as DNA, the CDR3 is TGTGCCAGCAGCTTATACGGTGATTCACCCCTCCACTTT. It translates to CASSLYGDSPLHF. The full variable domain, with the rest looked up from reference TRBV7-2 and TRBJ1-6, is GAGVSQSPSNKVTEKGKDVELRCDPISGHTALYWYRQSLGQGLEFLIYFQGNSAPDKSGLPSDRFSAERTGGSVSTLTIQRTQQEDSAVYLCASSLYGDSPLHFGNGTRLTVT.